These T cell receptor beta chains were read from a single sample in a study of blood T cell repertoires in COVID-19. Method: immunoSEQ multiplex PCR; TCRdb's copy keeps in-frame clones and lacks some. The table includes about 370,000 clones, approximately 90% detected once. Sequenced input: PBMCs or T cells enriched from blood (not recorded which). The receptors derive from a man between 18 and 29 years old who had recovered from COVID-19. Each CDR3 is given with its conserved first and last residue. D genes are given only for firm matches. Size is omitted from some rows. Given values are once, few, many or a class for expanded clones.

clone_size,v_call,d_call,j_call,cdr3_aa,cdr3_nt
NA,TRBV28,TRBD1,TRBJ2-7,CASIHRDRVREQYF,TGTGCCAGCATCCACCGGGACAGGGTTCGCGAGCAGTACTTC
few,TRBV5-5,NA,TRBJ1-4,CASSLGGTEKNEKLFF,TGTGCCAGCAGCTTGGGCGGGACGGAGAAAAATGAAAAACTGTTTTTT
NA,TRBV18,NA,TRBJ2-5,CASSPNRYRQQETQYF,TGTGCCAGCTCACCGAACCGATACCGACAGCAAGAGACCCAGTACTTC
NA,TRBV12-3/TRBV12-4,TRBD1,TRBJ1-2,CASSFPTGNGYTF,TGTGCCAGCAGTTTCCCGACAGGGAATGGCTACACCTTC
NA,TRBV30,NA,TRBJ2-3,CAWSVASPDTQYF,TGTGCCTGGAGTGTTGCTAGCCCAGATACGCAGTATTTT
NA,TRBV19,NA,TRBJ2-7,CASSSYRESRTYEQYF,TGTGCCAGTAGTAGCTACAGGGAATCGAGAACCTACGAGCAGTACTTC
NA,TRBV19,NA,TRBJ1-6,CASSIKPPGRLKDSPLHF,TGTGCCAGTAGTATCAAACCTCCCGGGAGGCTAAAGGATTCACCCCTCCACTTT
NA,TRBV5-1,NA,TRBJ1-6,CASSLSAGGSPLHF,TGCGCCAGCAGCTTATCCGCGGGGGGTTCACCCCTCCACTTT
NA,TRBV29-1,NA,TRBJ1-4,CSVAFQGTTNEKLFF,TGCAGCGTTGCCTTCCAGGGGACAACTAATGAAAAACTGTTTTTT
NA,TRBV5-1,TRBD1,TRBJ2-1,CASRGQGTYNEQFF,TGCGCCAGCAGGGGACAGGGTACCTACAATGAGCAGTTCTTC
NA,TRBV6-5,TRBD1,TRBJ1-4,CASSSTTGGNEKLFF,TGTGCCAGCAGTTCAACAACAGGGGGGAATGAAAAACTGTTTTTT
few,TRBV7-2,TRBD2,TRBJ2-1,CASSLRLAGGDEQFF,TGTGCCAGCAGCCTACGACTAGCGGGAGGCGATGAGCAGTTCTTC
NA,TRBV5-6,TRBD1,TRBJ2-2,CASSWGQGAGELFF,TGTGCCAGCAGCTGGGGACAGGGTGCCGGGGAGCTGTTTTTT
few,TRBV11-3,TRBD1,TRBJ2-1,CASSLGQGDEQFF,TGTGCCAGCAGCTTGGGACAGGGCGATGAGCAGTTCTTC
NA,TRBV5-1,TRBD1,TRBJ1-6,CASSPTGQGGSPLHF,TGCGCCAGCAGCCCGACGGGACAGGGAGGTTCACCCCTCCACTTT
NA,TRBV4-1,NA,TRBJ2-5,CASSRLLGQETQYF,TGCGCCAGCAGCCGATTACTAGGGCAAGAGACCCAGTACTTC
NA,TRBV28,NA,TRBJ1-2,CASSGGGLDTF,TGTGCCAGCAGTGGGGGGGGATTGGACACCTTC
once,TRBV18,TRBD2,TRBJ2-1,CASSTTLAGGMNEQFF,TGTGCCAGCTCAACGACACTAGCGGGAGGGATGAATGAGCAGTTCTTC
NA,TRBV9,TRBD1,TRBJ2-7,CASSIGQGSSYEQYF,TGTGCCAGCAGCATAGGACAGGGGTCCTCCTACGAGCAGTACTTC
NA,TRBV28,NA,TRBJ1-3,CASTIGGSGNTIYF,TGTGCCAGCACCATAGGGGGATCGGGAAACACCATATATTTT
NA,TRBV28,NA,TRBJ2-7,CASSFQGGGYEQYF,TGTGCCAGCAGTTTTCAGGGTGGCGGCTACGAGCAGTACTTC
NA,TRBV6-5,NA,TRBJ1-1,CASRDQGNTEAFF,TGTGCCAGCAGAGACCAGGGGAACACTGAAGCTTTCTTT
once,TRBV21-1,NA,TRBJ2-7,CASSKFHGQEAYEQYF,TGTGCCAGCAGCAAATTTCACGGACAGGAGGCCTACGAGCAGTACTTC
once,TRBV19,TRBD2,TRBJ2-2,CASRYLGLAGRIAGELFF,TGTGCCAGTAGATATCTGGGACTAGCGGGGCGAATAGCCGGGGAGCTGTTTTTT
NA,TRBV11-2,TRBD1,TRBJ2-5,CASSSSTGPQETQYF,TGTGCCAGCAGCTCCTCGACAGGGCCCCAAGAGACCCAGTACTTC
NA,TRBV6-5,NA,TRBJ1-2,CASAHRARGYTF,TGTGCCAGCGCACACAGGGCAAGGGGCTACACCTTC
once,TRBV7-6,NA,TRBJ1-1,CASNPGDATVPNTEAFF,TGTGCCAGCAACCCCGGAGACGCGACAGTACCAAACACTGAAGCTTTCTTT
NA,TRBV9,NA,TRBJ2-5,CASSGGTQGGETQYF,TGTGCCAGCAGCGGAGGGACTCAGGGCGGGGAGACCCAGTACTTC
NA,TRBV7-9,NA,TRBJ2-2,CASSFIGTPNTGELFF,TGTGCCAGCAGCTTTATCGGGACACCGAACACCGGGGAGCTGTTTTTT
NA,TRBV29-1,NA,TRBJ2-2,CSVTGSTGELFF,TGCAGCGTTACAGGGAGCACCGGGGAGCTGTTTTTT
NA,TRBV6-5,NA,TRBJ1-1,CASSYGGAGNTEAFF,TGTGCCAGCAGTTACGGGGGGGCAGGAAACACTGAAGCTTTCTTT
NA,TRBV24-1,TRBD1,TRBJ2-1,CATSDRTGWEQFF,TGTGCCACCAGTGACCGGACAGGGTGGGAGCAGTTCTTC
NA,TRBV7-9,TRBD2,TRBJ2-1,CASAVNRRAGGSSYNEQFF,TGTGCCAGCGCGGTTAATCGGAGGGCGGGCGGGAGCTCCTACAATGAGCAGTTCTTC
once,TRBV29-1,TRBD1,TRBJ2-5,CSVDRGQGGGTQYF,TGCAGCGTTGATAGGGGACAGGGCGGTGGGACCCAGTACTTC
NA,TRBV4-3,NA,TRBJ2-1,CASSQNGLGRADEQFF,TGCGCCAGCAGCCAAAACGGGCTCGGGAGAGCGGATGAGCAGTTCTTC
NA,TRBV5-1,TRBD1,TRBJ2-5,CASSRQGSETQYF,TGCGCCAGCAGCCGACAGGGCTCGGAGACCCAGTACTTC
NA,TRBV5-4,NA,TRBJ2-2,CASRSTTGELFF,TGTGCCAGCAGATCCACTACCGGGGAGCTGTTTTTT
NA,TRBV9,NA,TRBJ2-5,CASSETTSPQETQYF,TGTGCCAGCAGTGAGACTACCTCCCCTCAAGAGACCCAGTACTTC
NA,TRBV18,TRBD1,TRBJ2-7,CASSPNTGGIGSYEQYF,TGTGCCAGCTCACCCAATACAGGGGGCATTGGGTCCTACGAGCAGTACTTC
NA,TRBV6-5,NA,TRBJ2-7,CASSYGPDTTQQYF,TGTGCCAGCAGTTACGGCCCGGATACTACTCAGCAGTACTTC
few,TRBV7-2,TRBD2,TRBJ2-1,CASSFSGGYNEQFF,TGTGCCAGCAGCTTTAGCGGGGGGTACAATGAGCAGTTCTTC
NA,TRBV9,TRBD2,TRBJ2-1,CASSLSAGGYNEQFF,TGTGCCAGCAGCCTGTCAGCGGGGGGTTACAATGAGCAGTTCTTC
NA,TRBV19,NA,TRBJ1-5,CASSIGDQPQHF,TGTGCCAGTAGTATAGGAGATCAGCCCCAGCATTTT
NA,TRBV19,TRBD1,TRBJ2-2,CASRLLTGARELFF,TGTGCCAGTAGACTCCTTACAGGGGCCAGGGAGCTGTTTTTT
NA,TRBV27,NA,TRBJ2-1,CASSFTGGRSNEQFF,TGTGCCAGCAGTTTTACCGGAGGGCGGTCCAATGAGCAGTTCTTC
NA,TRBV5-1,NA,TRBJ2-1,CASSLSTSSYNEQFF,TGCGCCAGCAGCTTGTCTACTAGCTCCTACAATGAGCAGTTCTTC
NA,TRBV9,NA,TRBJ2-7,CASSGGGDSEQYF,TGTGCCAGCAGCGGAGGGGGGGATTCCGAGCAGTACTTC
NA,TRBV27,TRBD1,TRBJ1-1,CASSRTGARGSEAFF,TGTGCCAGCAGCAGAACAGGGGCGAGAGGGTCTGAAGCTTTCTTT
NA,TRBV5-5,TRBD1,TRBJ2-7,CASSLGSDRGHPPPPYEQYF,TGTGCCAGCAGCTTGGGATCGGACAGGGGGCATCCACCCCCCCCCTACGAGCAGTACTTC
NA,TRBV7-9,TRBD1,TRBJ2-2,CASSGQGTGELFF,TGTGCCAGCAGCGGACAGGGGACCGGGGAGCTGTTTTTT
few,TRBV24-1,NA,TRBJ2-1,CATSGLAEGGEQFF,TGTGCCACCTCCGGCCTAGCGGAAGGGGGTGAGCAGTTCTTC
NA,TRBV19,NA,TRBJ1-2,CASSIQAGAFDGYTF,TGTGCCAGTAGTATACAGGCAGGCGCATTCGATGGCTACACCTTC
NA,TRBV6-5,TRBD1,TRBJ2-5,CASSSRTGVPQETQYF,TGTGCCAGCAGTTCACGGACAGGGGTCCCTCAAGAGACCCAGTACTTC
NA,TRBV9,TRBD1,TRBJ1-6,CASSATGANNSPLHF,TGTGCCAGCAGCGCCACAGGGGCTAATAATTCACCCCTCCACTTT
NA,TRBV7-3,TRBD2,TRBJ2-1,CASSLRGSYNEQFF,TGTGCCAGCAGCTTGCGGGGGTCCTACAATGAGCAGTTCTTC
NA,TRBV27,TRBD1,TRBJ1-2,CASSPDGQDYYGYTF,TGTGCCAGCAGTCCCGACGGACAGGACTACTATGGCTACACCTTC
NA,TRBV11-2,NA,TRBJ1-2,CASSFIGGDYGYTF,TGTGCCAGCAGCTTCATAGGGGGTGACTATGGCTACACCTTC
NA,TRBV19,NA,TRBJ2-3,CASSIPSDTQYF,TGTGCCAGTAGTATCCCTTCAGATACGCAGTATTTT
NA,TRBV2,TRBD1,TRBJ1-2,CASSQGQGLTHYTF,TGTGCCAGCAGCCAAGGACAGGGGTTGACTCACTACACCTTC
NA,TRBV5-1,NA,TRBJ2-7,CASSLADIYEQYF,TGCGCCAGCAGCTTGGCCGACATCTACGAGCAGTACTTC